This T cell receptor (beta chain) is drawn from a study of shared clonotypes between healthy human individuals. Nashville, Tennessee was home to all donors, each a Caucasian adult. Partitioning of CD4+ cells yielded a CD45RA+ naive subset and a CD45RA-negative memory subset. This CDR3 region has 13 residues. CDR1 MNHEY and CDR2 SMNVEV come from the germline V gene (reference sequence). Trimming pared 5 bases from V and 4 bases from J, leaving 10 bases between. Findings and caveats of the study: Among a few donors, approximately 5% of naive CD4 clonotypes were found in common.

Remarks on this clone: Its antigen is as yet unknown.

Template for every sorted-subset replicate PCR totaled roughly 200 ng DNA, around 33,000 T cell genomes. The protocol was immunoSEQ multiplex PCR, while the TCRdb copy is restricted to in-frame clones and leaves out a portion. The sample consists of 500,000 to 550,000 clones, 90% to 97% of them appearing once. The sequence came from a woman aged 25-40 years in good health. The V gene is TRBV27, the J gene TRBJ2-3; TRBD1 might be the D (5 bases). The sample consisted of naive CD4+ T cells sorted from blood. Subset here: CD45RA+ positively selected. CDR3 nucleotides: TGTGCCAGCAGTACTCCAGGGCCAGATACGCAGTATTTT. Protein sequence: CASSTPGPDTQYF.